This is a list of T cell receptor beta chains from one sample in a study of regulatory T cells in long-lasting Graves disease. TCRdb re-called the multiplex PCR reads with MiXCR, one entry per CDR3 protein. This sample carries approximately 360,000 distinct CDR3 sequences, 23% of them seen once, and the ten largest clones take 25% to 30%. The specimen was peripheral blood mononuclear cells (PBMCs), collected when the disease was refractory, from a patient treated with antithyroid drugs. Source of these receptors: a woman in her forties with Graves disease. Both conserved end residues are part of each CDR3. The order of the fields is CDR3 protein, V gene.

CDR3aa: CASSLYISTGKGTYEQYF; v_gene: TRBV7-9
CDR3aa: CSASKGAAGNTIYF; v_gene: TRBV20-1
CDR3aa: CASTLQGAHTEAFF; v_gene: TRBV28
CDR3aa: CASREDRSSSGANVLTF; v_gene: TRBV28
CDR3aa: CASSYSRQSTGSNEKLFF; v_gene: TRBV6-5
CDR3aa: CASTRTGGQNTEAFF; v_gene: TRBV28
CDR3aa: CASSLQDRGGYTF; v_gene: TRBV28
CDR3aa: CASSRFTGNQPQHF; v_gene: TRBV2
CDR3aa: CASIGGTYQETQYF; v_gene: TRBV19
CDR3aa: CASSFFPYTGEQFF; v_gene: TRBV27
CDR3aa: CASSLSRINYEQYF; v_gene: TRBV7-8
CDR3aa: CASSYDRGSHEQYF; v_gene: TRBV6-5
CDR3aa: CASSLSGRALGFEQYF; v_gene: TRBV27
CDR3aa: CASTPDRSYTEAFF; v_gene: TRBV28
CDR3aa: CSASRGANYGYTF; v_gene: TRBV20-1
CDR3aa: CASSWGDTQYF; v_gene: TRBV5-1
CDR3aa: CASSYDLSRTGLRSWDTEAFF; v_gene: TRBV5-1
CDR3aa: CSAERLAAYTGELFF; v_gene: TRBV20-1
CDR3aa: CAGSQDPLEQYF; v_gene: TRBV14
CDR3aa: CASSLLFGVPSGANVLTF; v_gene: TRBV5-1
CDR3aa: CASSPTGLDTEAFF; v_gene: TRBV7-3
CDR3aa: CASSLMGSSTGELFF; v_gene: TRBV28
CDR3aa: CASRYDNPYNSPLHF; v_gene: TRBV28
CDR3aa: CASSSSFYTEAFF; v_gene: TRBV10-1
CDR3aa: CASSYGRQPIPPNEKLFF; v_gene: TRBV6-2/TRBV6-3
CDR3aa: CASSSQRTGELFF; v_gene: TRBV7-3
CDR3aa: CASSLLPPGEKLFF; v_gene: TRBV28
CDR3aa: CATSRMGLAGGGDEQYF; v_gene: TRBV15
CDR3aa: CSARERTSENNEQFF; v_gene: TRBV20-1
CDR3aa: CASSLAPEPYNEQFF; v_gene: TRBV5-1
CDR3aa: CSVGASGRGITGELFF; v_gene: TRBV29-1
CDR3aa: CATDVAQYF; v_gene: TRBV28
CDR3aa: CATSGKGVHTEAFF; v_gene: TRBV24-1
CDR3aa: CASSLMGIRAEAFF; v_gene: TRBV5-1
CDR3aa: CASSPWKYTGELFF; v_gene: TRBV28
CDR3aa: CSANDRGKVNTEAFF; v_gene: TRBV20-1
CDR3aa: CASTPPGGQETQYF; v_gene: TRBV6-1
CDR3aa: CASSNGQGNTEAFF; v_gene: TRBV19
CDR3aa: CVSSLEFQGNEKLFF; v_gene: TRBV5-1
CDR3aa: CASSEAHRVGEKLFF; v_gene: TRBV6-1
CDR3aa: CASSLMGTGDTNEQFF; v_gene: TRBV13